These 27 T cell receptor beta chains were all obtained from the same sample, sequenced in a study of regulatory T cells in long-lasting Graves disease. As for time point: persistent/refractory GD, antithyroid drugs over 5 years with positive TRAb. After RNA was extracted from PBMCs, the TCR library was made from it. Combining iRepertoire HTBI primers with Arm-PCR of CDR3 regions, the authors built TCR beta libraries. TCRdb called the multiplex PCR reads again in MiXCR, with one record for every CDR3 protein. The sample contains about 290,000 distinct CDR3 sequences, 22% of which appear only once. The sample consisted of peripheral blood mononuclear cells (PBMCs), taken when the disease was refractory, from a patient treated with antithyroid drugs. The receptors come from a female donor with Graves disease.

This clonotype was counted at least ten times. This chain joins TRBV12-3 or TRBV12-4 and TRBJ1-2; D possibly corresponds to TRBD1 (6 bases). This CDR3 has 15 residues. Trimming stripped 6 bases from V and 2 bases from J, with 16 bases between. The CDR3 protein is CASRPPGHLNYGYTF. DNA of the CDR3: TGTGCCAGCAGACCCCCGGGACATTTGAACTATGGCTACACCTTC.

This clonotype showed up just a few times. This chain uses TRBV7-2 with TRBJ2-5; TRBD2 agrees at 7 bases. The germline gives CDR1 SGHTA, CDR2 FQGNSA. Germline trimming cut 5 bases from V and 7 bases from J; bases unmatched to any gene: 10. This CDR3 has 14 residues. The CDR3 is CASSLGNGEGTQYF. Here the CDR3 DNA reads TGTGCCAGCAGCCTAGGAAACGGGGAGGGGACCCAGTACTTC.

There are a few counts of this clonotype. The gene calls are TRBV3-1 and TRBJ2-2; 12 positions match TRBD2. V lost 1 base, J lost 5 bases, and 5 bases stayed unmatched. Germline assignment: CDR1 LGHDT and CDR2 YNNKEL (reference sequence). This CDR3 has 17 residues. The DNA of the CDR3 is TGTGCCAGCAGCCAAGTGTTCGGGACTAGCGGGACCGGGGAGCTGTTTTTT. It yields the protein CASSQVFGTSGTGELFF.

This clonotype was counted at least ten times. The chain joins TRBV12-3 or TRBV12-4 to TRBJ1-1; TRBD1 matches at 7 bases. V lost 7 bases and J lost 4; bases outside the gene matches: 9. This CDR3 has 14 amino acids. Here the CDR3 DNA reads TGTGCCAGCACTATGACAGGGTTGAGCACTGAAGCTTTCTTT. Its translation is CASTMTGLSTEAFF.

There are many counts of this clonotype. The CDR3 sequence: CASSLLAGEDQYEQYF. The CDR3 coding sequence is TGTGCCAGCAGCTTACTAGCGGGAGAGGACCAGTACGAGCAGTACTTC. This rearrangement joins TRBV11-2 to TRBJ2-7, with 10 bases lining up with TRBD2. The length of the CDR3 is 16 residues. The germline V gene encodes CDR1 SGHAT and CDR2 FQNNGV. V trimming: 2 bases; J trimming: 4 bases; junction bases outside the gene matches: 8.

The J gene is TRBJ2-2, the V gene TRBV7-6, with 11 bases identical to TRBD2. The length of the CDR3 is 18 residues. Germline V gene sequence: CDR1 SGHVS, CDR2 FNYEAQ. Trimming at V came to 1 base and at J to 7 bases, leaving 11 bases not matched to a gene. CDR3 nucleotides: TGTGCCAGCAGCTTAGGAACCCCAGGACTAGCGGGCAGCGGGGAGCTGTTTTTT. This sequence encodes CASSLGTPGLAGSGELFF.

Here the CDR3 DNA reads TGTGCCACCAGTGGTCGCTTGGGGGGACAGAACACCGGGGAGCTGTTTTTT. This translates into CATSGRLGGQNTGELFF. This rearrangement joins TRBV24-1 to TRBJ2-2; perhaps D is TRBD1 or TRBD2 (6 bases each). V was trimmed by 5 bases and J by 1 base, leaving 16 bases between them. The CDR3 is 17 residues long. Germline values: CDR1 KGHDR, CDR2 SFDVKD.

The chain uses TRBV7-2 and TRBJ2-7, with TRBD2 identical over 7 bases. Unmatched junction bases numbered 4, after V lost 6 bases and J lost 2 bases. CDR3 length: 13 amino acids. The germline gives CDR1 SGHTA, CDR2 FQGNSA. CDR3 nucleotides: TGTGCCAGCAGTACCCGGGGGGCCTACGAGCAGTACTTC. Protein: CASSTRGAYEQYF.

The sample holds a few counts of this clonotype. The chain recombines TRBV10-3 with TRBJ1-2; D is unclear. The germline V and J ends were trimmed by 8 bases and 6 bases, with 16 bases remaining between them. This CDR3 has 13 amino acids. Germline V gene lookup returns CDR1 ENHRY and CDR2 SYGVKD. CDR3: CAIGPIGTDGYTF. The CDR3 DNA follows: TGTGCCATCGGCCCAATCGGTACTGATGGCTACACCTTC.

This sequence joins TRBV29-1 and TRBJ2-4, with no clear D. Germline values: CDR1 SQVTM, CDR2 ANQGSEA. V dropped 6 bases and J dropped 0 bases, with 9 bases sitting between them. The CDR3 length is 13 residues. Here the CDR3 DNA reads TGCAGCGTCATGAGGTTAGCCAAAAACATTCAGTACTTC. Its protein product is CSVMRLAKNIQYF.

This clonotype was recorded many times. CDR3 nucleotide sequence: TGCAGTGCTAGAAGGAATAGCGGGAGAATGGAGACCCAGTACTTC. Translation: CSARRNSGRMETQYF. The chain links TRBV20-1 to TRBJ2-5, with 9 bases identical to TRBD2. Germline V CDR1 and CDR2: DFQATT, SNEGSKA (reference sequence). The V and J ends lost 2 bases and 5 bases, in that order; junction bases with no gene match: 9. The length of the CDR3 is 15 residues.

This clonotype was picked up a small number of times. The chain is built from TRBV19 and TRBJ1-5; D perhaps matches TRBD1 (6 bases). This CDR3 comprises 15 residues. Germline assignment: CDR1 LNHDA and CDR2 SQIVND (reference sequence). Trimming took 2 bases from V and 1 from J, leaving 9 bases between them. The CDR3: CASSIMQGSNQPQHF. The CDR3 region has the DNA TGTGCCAGTAGTATAATGCAGGGGAGCAATCAGCCCCAGCATTTT.

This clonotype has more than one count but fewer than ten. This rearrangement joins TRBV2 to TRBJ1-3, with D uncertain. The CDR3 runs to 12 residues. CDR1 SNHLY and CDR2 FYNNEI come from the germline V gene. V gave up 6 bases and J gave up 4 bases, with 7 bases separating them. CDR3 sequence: CASRGSGNTIYF. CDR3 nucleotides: TGTGCCAGCAGGGGATCCGGAAACACCATATATTTT.

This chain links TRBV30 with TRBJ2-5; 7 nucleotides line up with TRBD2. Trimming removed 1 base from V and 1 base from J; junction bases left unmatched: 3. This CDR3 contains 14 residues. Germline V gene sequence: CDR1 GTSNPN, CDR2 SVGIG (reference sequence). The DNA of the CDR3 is TGTGCCTGGAGTGGGGGGGGTCCCCAAGAGACCCAGTACTTC. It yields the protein CAWSGGGPQETQYF.

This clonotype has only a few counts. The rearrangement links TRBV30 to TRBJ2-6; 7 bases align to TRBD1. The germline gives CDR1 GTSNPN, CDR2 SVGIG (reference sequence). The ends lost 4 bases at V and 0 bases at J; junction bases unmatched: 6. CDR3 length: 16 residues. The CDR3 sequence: CAWNRGTGSGANVLTF. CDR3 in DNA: TGTGCCTGGAACAGGGGTACGGGCTCTGGGGCCAACGTCCTGACTTTC.

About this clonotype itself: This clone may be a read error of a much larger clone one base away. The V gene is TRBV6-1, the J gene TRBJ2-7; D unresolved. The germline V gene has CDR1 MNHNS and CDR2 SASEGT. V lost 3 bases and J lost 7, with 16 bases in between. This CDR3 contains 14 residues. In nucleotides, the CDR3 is TGTGCCAGCAGTGAGACCGGGCCGCACAATGAGCAGTACTTC. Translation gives CASSETGPHNEQYF.

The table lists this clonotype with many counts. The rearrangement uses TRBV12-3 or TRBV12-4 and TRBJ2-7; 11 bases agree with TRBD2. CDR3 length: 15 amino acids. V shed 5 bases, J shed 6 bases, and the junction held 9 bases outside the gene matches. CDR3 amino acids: CASSITTSGSLEQYF. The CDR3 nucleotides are TGTGCCAGCAGTATTACAACTAGCGGGAGTCTCGAGCAGTACTTC.

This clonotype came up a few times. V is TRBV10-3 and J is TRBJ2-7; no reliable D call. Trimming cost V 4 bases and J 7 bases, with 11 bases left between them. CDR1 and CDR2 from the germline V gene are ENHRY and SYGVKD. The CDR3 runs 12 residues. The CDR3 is CAISAKASEQYF. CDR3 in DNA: TGTGCCATCAGTGCAAAGGCTTCAGAGCAGTACTTC.

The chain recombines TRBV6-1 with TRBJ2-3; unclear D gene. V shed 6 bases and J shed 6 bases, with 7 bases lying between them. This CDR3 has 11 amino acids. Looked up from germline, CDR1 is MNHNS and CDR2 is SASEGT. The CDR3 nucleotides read TGTGCCAGCAGGCAGTTGGATACGCAGTATTTT. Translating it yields CASRQLDTQYF.

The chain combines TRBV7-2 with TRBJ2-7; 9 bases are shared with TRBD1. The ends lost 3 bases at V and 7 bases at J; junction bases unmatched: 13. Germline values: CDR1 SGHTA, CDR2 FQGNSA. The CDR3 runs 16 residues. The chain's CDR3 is CASSFDPGQGVREQYF. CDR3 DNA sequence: TGTGCCAGCAGCTTCGACCCGGGACAGGGAGTCAGGGAGCAGTACTTC.

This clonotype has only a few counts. The CDR3 DNA reads TGCAGTGCTAGAGGCGAACTTCTCTCTGGAAACACCATATATTTT. This sequence encodes CSARGELLSGNTIYF. V and J are TRBV20-1 and TRBJ1-3; D uncertain. Trimming stripped 1 base from V and 0 bases from J, with 10 bases between. CDR3 length: 15 residues. Germline lookup yields CDR1 DFQATT and CDR2 SNEGSKA (reference sequence).

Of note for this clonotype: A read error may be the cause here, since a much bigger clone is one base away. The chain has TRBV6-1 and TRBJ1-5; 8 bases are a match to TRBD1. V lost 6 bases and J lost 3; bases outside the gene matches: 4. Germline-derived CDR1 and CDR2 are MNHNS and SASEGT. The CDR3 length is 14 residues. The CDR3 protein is CASRETGDNQPQHF. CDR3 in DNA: TGTGCCAGCAGGGAGACAGGGGACAATCAGCCCCAGCATTTT.

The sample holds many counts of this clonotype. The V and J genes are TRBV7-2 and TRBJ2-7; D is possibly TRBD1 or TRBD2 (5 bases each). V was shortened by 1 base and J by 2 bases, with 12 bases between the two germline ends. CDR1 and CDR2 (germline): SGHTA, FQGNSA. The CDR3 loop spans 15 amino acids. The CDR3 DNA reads TGTGCCAGCAGCTTAGGCCGGGACCACCCCTACGAGCAGTACTTC. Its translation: CASSLGRDHPYEQYF.

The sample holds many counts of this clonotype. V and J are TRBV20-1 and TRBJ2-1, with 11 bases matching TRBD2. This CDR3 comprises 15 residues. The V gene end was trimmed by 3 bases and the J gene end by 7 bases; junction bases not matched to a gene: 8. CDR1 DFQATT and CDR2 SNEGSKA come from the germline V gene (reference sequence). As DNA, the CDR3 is TGCAGTGCTAGTAGTAGCGGGAGGGCGGGGAATGAGCAGTTCTTC. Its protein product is CSASSSGRAGNEQFF.

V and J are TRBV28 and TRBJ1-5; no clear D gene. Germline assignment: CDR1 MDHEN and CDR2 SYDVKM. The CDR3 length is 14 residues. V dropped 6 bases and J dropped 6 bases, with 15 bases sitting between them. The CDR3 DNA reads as TGTGCCAGCAGCCAATCATTTTCAGGTCAGCCCCAGCATTTT. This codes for CASSQSFSGQPQHF.

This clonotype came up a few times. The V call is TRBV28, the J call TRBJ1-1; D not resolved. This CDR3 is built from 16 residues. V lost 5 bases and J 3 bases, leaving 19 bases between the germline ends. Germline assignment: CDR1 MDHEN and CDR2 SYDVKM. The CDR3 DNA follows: TGTGCCAGCAGTACCGCCCCGTGGGGAGGAGACACTGAAGCTTTCTTT. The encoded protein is CASSTAPWGGDTEAFF.

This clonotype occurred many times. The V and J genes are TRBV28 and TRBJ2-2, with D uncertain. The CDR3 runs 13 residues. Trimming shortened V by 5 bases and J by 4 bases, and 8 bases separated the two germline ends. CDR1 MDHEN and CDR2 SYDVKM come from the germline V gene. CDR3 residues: CASSQQPTGELFF. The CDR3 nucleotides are TGTGCCAGCAGTCAACAGCCCACCGGGGAGCTGTTTTTT.